A selection of T cell receptor beta chains follows, all from one sample in a study of regulatory T cells in long-lasting Graves disease. Each CDR3 protein gets one entry after TCRdb re-called the multiplex PCR reads with MiXCR. This table holds hundreds of thousands of distinct CDR3 sequences, 16% found once. This sample was also put to use in a study of T cells in Graves' hyperthyroidism and ophthalmopathy.

The sequences come from peripheral blood mononuclear cells (PBMCs), collected at new diagnosis, from a patient treated with antithyroid drugs. The source is a woman in her twenties or thirties with Graves disease. The CDR3 runs from the conserved cysteine through the conserved F or W. D genes are given only for firm matches. Clone size appears in some rows only: once, few, many, or a class for an expanded clone.

. TRBJ2-7 TRBV5-4 . CASSLRGGNGEQYF TGTGCCAGCAGCTTGAGGGGGGGTAATGGCGAGCAGTACTTC
TRBD1 TRBJ1-5 TRBV3-1 many CASSHSGQGAVSNQPQHF TGTGCCAGCAGCCATTCGGGACAGGGGGCGGTTAGCAATCAGCCCCAGCATTTT
. TRBJ2-1 TRBV28 few CASSLTDLGLVF TGTGCCAGCAGTTTAACCGATCTTGGTTTGGTCTTC
. TRBJ1-6 TRBV27 few CASSLSGFGSPLHF TGTGCCAGCAGTTTGTCGGGCTTCGGCTCACCCCTCCACTTT
. TRBJ1-1 TRBV7-9 . CASSLRVGTEAFF TGTGCCAGCAGCTTACGGGTTGGCACTGAAGCTTTCTTT
. TRBJ2-7 TRBV14 . CASSLDGVLDEQYF TGTGCCAGCAGCCTGGATGGGGTATTGGACGAGCAGTACTTC
. TRBJ1-4 TRBV30 . CAWKELGGTSEKLFF TGTGCCTGGAAAGAGCTAGGGGGGACGAGTGAAAAACTGTTTTTT
TRBD1 TRBJ2-7 TRBV13 many CASSPAGTELYEQYF TGTGCCAGCAGCCCAGCCGGGACAGAACTCTACGAGCAGTACTTC
. TRBJ1-6 TRBV7-9 few CASREGGTNSPLHF TGTGCCAGCAGAGAGGGCGGAACAAATTCACCCCTCCACTTT
. TRBJ2-7 TRBV7-2 many CATNGARDSLSYEQYF TGTGCCACCAACGGCGCCCGCGACAGCCTCTCCTACGAGCAGTACTTC
TRBD1 TRBJ1-6 TRBV6-1 many CASNDRARRNNSPLHF TGTGCCAGCAACGACAGGGCTCGGCGAAATAATTCACCCCTCCACTTT
. TRBJ2-3 TRBV7-2 few CASSTTRTSTDTQYF TGTGCCAGCAGCACGACAAGGACTAGCACAGATACGCAGTATTTT
TRBD2 TRBJ2-5 TRBV29-1 . CSGGLEETQYF TGCAGCGGGGGACTAGAAGAGACCCAGTACTTC
. TRBJ2-7 TRBV20-1 few CSARGQGTRVFWDEQYF TGCAGTGCTAGAGGGCAGGGAACTAGGGTTTTTTGGGACGAGCAGTACTTC
TRBD2 TRBJ2-7 TRBV20-1 few CSAKAGTSAYEQYF TGCAGTGCCAAAGCCGGGACTAGCGCCTACGAGCAGTACTTC
. TRBJ2-3 TRBV7-9 . CAGPMDTQYF TGTGCCGGACCCATGGATACGCAGTATTTT
. TRBJ2-7 TRBV5-1 many CASSLMRGPQSEQYF TGCGCCAGCAGCTTGATGCGGGGGCCACAGAGCGAGCAGTACTTC
TRBD1 TRBJ1-5 TRBV9 . CASSVDPTGEGPQHF TGTGCCAGCAGCGTAGACCCGACAGGGGAAGGGCCCCAGCATTTT
. TRBJ1-6 TRBV12-3/TRBV12-4 many CASSSRTNSPLHF TGTGCCAGCAGTTCCCGGACAAATTCACCCCTCCACTTT
. TRBJ1-5 TRBV20-1 . CSAPPDSTRQPQHF TGCAGTGCTCCGCCTGACAGCACACGGCAGCCCCAGCATTTT
. TRBJ2-5 TRBV5-1 . CASSFTSAHPEETQYF TGCGCCAGCAGCTTCACGTCAGCCCACCCCGAGGAGACCCAGTACTTC
. TRBJ2-3 TRBV12-3/TRBV12-4 few CASSSAPTDTQYF TGTGCCAGCAGTTCTGCTCCCACAGATACGCAGTATTTT
. TRBJ1-2 TRBV7-2 many CASNNLPGNLGYTF TGTGCCAGCAATAATCTCCCAGGGAATCTTGGCTACACCTTC
TRBD1 TRBJ2-3 TRBV4-1 few CASSHNSGQGIDTQYF TGCGCCAGCAGCCACAACTCGGGACAGGGGATAGATACGCAGTATTTT
. TRBJ1-5 TRBV20-1 few CSAKGGNQPQHF TGCAGTGCTAAGGGAGGCAATCAGCCCCAGCATTTT
. TRBJ1-2 TRBV3-1 . CASSQDEGPYGYTF TGTGCCAGCAGCCAAGACGAGGGACCCTATGGCTACACCTTC
TRBD2 TRBJ2-7 TRBV19 . CASSMDVAGGGEQYF TGTGCCAGTAGTATGGATGTGGCGGGAGGCGGCGAGCAGTACTTC
. TRBJ1-5 TRBV7-2 many CASSLSSFSNQPQHF TGTGCCAGCAGCTTATCATCTTTCTCCAATCAGCCCCAGCATTTT
. TRBJ1-5 TRBV6-2/TRBV6-3 many CASSGGSNQPQHF TGTGCCAGCAGTGGGGGAAGCAATCAGCCCCAGCATTTT
TRBD2 TRBJ2-3 TRBV7-9 many CASSFRPSGDTDTQYF TGTGCCAGCAGCTTCAGGCCTAGCGGGGATACAGATACGCAGTATTTT
TRBD2 TRBJ2-5 TRBV6-7 . CASSCGPGGAKRTNQETQYF TGTGCCAGCAGTTGCGGGCCGGGAGGGGCGAAGAGAACGAACCAAGAGACCCAGTACTTC
TRBD2 TRBJ2-1 TRBV12-3/TRBV12-4 . CASSLAWEGNEQFF TGTGCCAGCAGTTTAGCCTGGGAGGGGAATGAGCAGTTCTTC
. TRBJ2-7 TRBV6-1 . CASRGKGEQYF TGTGCCAGCAGAGGAAAGGGCGAGCAGTACTTC
TRBD1 TRBJ2-7 TRBV4-1 . CASSRNSGTANSYEQYF TGCGCCAGCAGCAGGAATTCGGGGACAGCGAATTCCTACGAGCAGTACTTC
. TRBJ1-1 TRBV11-2 . CASSLEGGGEAFF TGTGCCAGCAGCTTAGAAGGGGGGGGTGAAGCTTTCTTT
. TRBJ1-6 TRBV28 . CASSFHGQDNSPLHF TGTGCCAGCAGTTTTCACGGACAAGATAATTCACCCCTCCACTTT
. TRBJ1-5 TRBV28 many CATKSNGAGNQPQHF TGTGCCACCAAGAGTAACGGGGCAGGGAATCAGCCCCAGCATTTT
. TRBJ1-5 TRBV18 few CASSNLDNQPQHF TGTGCCAGCTCGAATCTAGACAATCAGCCCCAGCATTTT
. TRBJ2-5 TRBV12-3/TRBV12-4 many CASSHGDAREETQYF TGTGCCAGCAGTCATGGGGACGCTAGGGAAGAGACCCAGTACTTC
. TRBJ1-1 TRBV28 . CASSLPWTANTEAFF TGTGCCAGCAGTCTTCCATGGACAGCTAACACTGAAGCTTTCTTT
. TRBJ2-2 TRBV20-1 many CSAGRITGELFF TGCAGTGCTGGAAGGATCACCGGGGAGCTGTTTTTT